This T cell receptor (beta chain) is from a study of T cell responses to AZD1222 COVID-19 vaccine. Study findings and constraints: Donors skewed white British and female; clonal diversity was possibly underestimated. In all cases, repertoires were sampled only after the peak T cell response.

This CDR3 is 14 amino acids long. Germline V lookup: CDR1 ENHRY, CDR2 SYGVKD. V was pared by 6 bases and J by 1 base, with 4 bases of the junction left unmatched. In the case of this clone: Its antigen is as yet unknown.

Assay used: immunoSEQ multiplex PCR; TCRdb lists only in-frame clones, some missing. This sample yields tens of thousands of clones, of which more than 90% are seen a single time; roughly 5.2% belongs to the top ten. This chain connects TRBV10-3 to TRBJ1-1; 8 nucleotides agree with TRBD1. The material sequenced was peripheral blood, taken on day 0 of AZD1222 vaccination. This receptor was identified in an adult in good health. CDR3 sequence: CAIRRDRGNTEAFF. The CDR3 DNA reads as TGTGCCATCAGGAGAGACAGGGGGAACACTGAAGCTTTCTTT.